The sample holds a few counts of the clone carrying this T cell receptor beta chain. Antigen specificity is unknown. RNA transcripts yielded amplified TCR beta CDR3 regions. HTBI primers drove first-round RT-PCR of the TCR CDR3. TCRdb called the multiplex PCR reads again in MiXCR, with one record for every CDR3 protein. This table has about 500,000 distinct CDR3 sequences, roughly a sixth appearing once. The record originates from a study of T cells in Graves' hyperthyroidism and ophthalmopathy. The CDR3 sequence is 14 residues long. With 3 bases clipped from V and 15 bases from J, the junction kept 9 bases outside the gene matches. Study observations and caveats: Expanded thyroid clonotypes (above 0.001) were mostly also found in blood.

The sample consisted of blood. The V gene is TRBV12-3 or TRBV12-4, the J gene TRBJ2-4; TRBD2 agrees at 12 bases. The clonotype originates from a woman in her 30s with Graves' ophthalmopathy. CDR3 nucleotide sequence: TGTGCCAGCAGTTTCTCACTAGCGGGAGGCTTCCGGTACTTC. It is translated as CASSFSLAGGFRYF.